One and the same sample provided the 16 T cell receptor beta chains below, sequenced in a study of blood T cell repertoires in COVID-19. Profiling relied on immunoSEQ multiplex PCR, and the TCRdb table lists in-frame clones only, not all of them. Of around 260,000 clones in the sample, 80% to 90% were seen once. Input material: peripheral blood. Every receptor here comes from a man in his fifties or sixties with acute or convalescent COVID-19.

The chain couples TRBV29-1 to TRBJ2-1; 7 positions agree with TRBD1. Germline V gene data show CDR1 as SQVTM and CDR2 as ANQGSEA. V dropped 6 bases and J dropped 4; count of bases not matched to a gene: 9. This CDR3 region has 14 residues. CDR3 nucleotides: TGCAGCGTGGGGAAGACAGGGTTGTACAATGAGCAGTTCTTC. It translates to CSVGKTGLYNEQFF.

Only one count was recorded for this clone. At one boundary the junction diverges from the germline segment, which might be a read error. CDR3 DNA: TGTGCCAGCAGCCAGACCGGGACATTAGCCTTC. Translation gives CASSQTGTLAF. The V gene is TRBV3-1 (or the pseudogene TRBV3-2), the J gene TRBJ1-2; D possibly corresponds to TRBD1 (6 bases). This CDR3 spans 11 amino acids. The germline gives CDR1 LGHDT, CDR2 YNNKEL (reference sequence).

CDR3 residues: CASLLSGGYGYTF. The CDR3, as DNA: TGTGCCAGCCTATTATCCGGGGGGTATGGCTACACCTTC. The rearrangement uses TRBV28 and TRBJ1-2; the D gene is possibly TRBD1 (5 bases). Germline lookup yields CDR1 MDHEN and CDR2 SYDVKM. Trimming pared 8 bases from V and 5 bases from J, leaving 15 bases between. This CDR3 spans 13 amino acids.

The rearrangement joins TRBV5-1 to TRBJ2-6; D is possibly TRBD1 (5 bases). V was pared by 3 bases and J by 3 bases, with 10 bases between. This CDR3 spans 15 amino acids. The germline V gene encodes CDR1 SGHRS and CDR2 YFSETQ. The CDR3 DNA is TGCGCCAGCAGCTATCAGGGTGGTGGGGCCAACGTCCTGACTTTC. Its protein is CASSYQGGGANVLTF.

The rearrangement uses TRBV3-1 (or the pseudogene TRBV3-2) and TRBJ2-5; 10 positions match TRBD2. Germline V gene data show CDR1 as LGHDT and CDR2 as YNNKEL (reference sequence). V shed 2 bases, J shed 1 base, and the junction held 1 base outside the gene matches. This CDR3 comprises 15 residues. CDR3 nucleotides: TGTGCCAGCAGCCAATGGACTAGCGGCCAAGAGACCCAGTACTTC. It is translated as CASSQWTSGQETQYF.

V is TRBV7-9 and J is TRBJ1-1; D possibly corresponds to TRBD1 (5 bases). V was clipped by 0 bases and J by 5 bases, with 16 bases between them. Germline V gene lookup returns CDR1 SEHNR and CDR2 FQNEAQ (reference sequence). The CDR3 totals 16 residues. The chain's CDR3 is CASSLAYGGTGTEAFF. The CDR3 bases are TGTGCCAGCAGCTTAGCCTACGGGGGTACTGGGACTGAAGCTTTCTTT.

This chain connects TRBV11-2 to TRBJ2-7; possible D gene TRBD2, 6 bases. V was cut by 2 bases and J by 7 bases, with 12 bases left in between. Germline-derived CDR1 and CDR2 are SGHAT and FQNNGV. This CDR3 has 13 amino acids. The CDR3 DNA reads as TGTGCCAGCAGCTTATACGGGAGAAAGGAGCAGTACTTC. Protein: CASSLYGRKEQYF.

The chain couples TRBV27 to TRBJ2-3; 11 bases agree with TRBD1. Germline-derived CDR1 and CDR2 are MNHEY and SMNVEV (reference sequence). The CDR3 length is 19 residues. Trimming at V came to 5 bases and at J to 1 base, leaving 14 bases not matched to a gene. The CDR3 sequence: CASSAPGQGVSGGTDTQYF. The CDR3 DNA follows: TGTGCCAGCAGTGCCCCGGGACAGGGGGTTTCCGGTGGCACAGATACGCAGTATTTT.

The table lists this clone with a few counts. The chain employs TRBV7-9 and TRBJ2-2; D is perhaps TRBD1 (5 bases). The V gene's germline CDR1 is SEHNR and CDR2 FQNEAQ (reference sequence). Deletions cut 1 base from V and 4 bases from J, with 7 bases between. The CDR3 has 14 residues. As DNA, the CDR3 is TGTGCCAGCAGCTTAGGACAGACCACCGGGGAGCTGTTTTTT. It yields the protein CASSLGQTTGELFF. Full variable domain (missing parts from reference TRBV7-9 and TRBJ2-2): DTGVSQNPRHKITKRGQNVTFRCDPISEHNRLYWYRQTLGQGPEFLTYFQNEAQLEKSRLLSDRFSAERPKGSFSTLEIQRTEQGDSAMYLCASSLGQTTGELFFGEGSRLTVL.

V and J are TRBV5-1 and TRBJ2-2, with 13 bases that match TRBD2. Germline CDR1 SGHRS, CDR2 YFSETQ. V lost 4 bases to trimming and J lost 5 bases; unmatched junction nucleotides: 5. The CDR3 is made up of 16 amino acids. DNA of the CDR3: TGCGCCAGCAGCCCACAACTAGCGGGAGGGACCGGGGAGCTGTTTTTT. Protein: CASSPQLAGGTGELFF.

The CDR3 region is CASPGGHNEQFF. In DNA form, the CDR3 reads TGTGCCAGCCCAGGGGGCCACAATGAGCAGTTCTTC. The rearrangement uses TRBV11-2 and TRBJ2-1, with TRBD1 matching over 8 bases. Germline V gene data show CDR1 as SGHAT and CDR2 as FQNNGV. This CDR3 is 12 amino acids long. The V segment lost 8 bases and the J segment 5 bases; nucleotides outside the gene matches: 2.

This clone was counted between two and nine times. The rearrangement uses TRBV11-2 and TRBJ1-1; no definite D call. CDR3 size: 16 residues. Between the trimmed V and J ends, which lost 5 bases and 0 bases, there was a span of 16 bases. Germline CDR1 is SGHAT and CDR2 is FQNNGV. The CDR3: CASSPWRGGMNTEAFF. The CDR3 nucleotides read TGTGCCAGCAGCCCCTGGCGGGGAGGGATGAACACTGAAGCTTTCTTT.

Note on this clone: Other DNA sequences in this specimen translate into the identical CDR3. The CDR3 DNA reads as TGTGCCAGTAGCCCGAGACAGGGCGGAAACACCATATATTTT. Amino acid sequence: CASSPRQGGNTIYF. The chain has TRBV7-6 and TRBJ1-3; TRBD1 matches 7 bases. V dropped 9 bases and J dropped 4; count of bases not matched to a gene: 9. The CDR3 has 14 residues. Germline lookup yields CDR1 SGHVS and CDR2 FNYEAQ.

The gene calls are TRBV6-5 and TRBJ1-5; 7 nucleotides line up with TRBD1. V lost 5 bases and J lost 7; bases outside the gene matches: 5. The CDR3 is 13 residues long. Germline lookup yields CDR1 MNHEY and CDR2 SVGAGI. The CDR3 bases are TGTGCCAGCAGTCCGGACAGGCCCCAGCCCCAGCATTTT. It translates to CASSPDRPQPQHF.

The chain uses TRBV11-2 and TRBJ2-1; 9 nucleotides match TRBD2. The germline V gene has CDR1 SGHAT and CDR2 FQNNGV. J was trimmed by 8 bases and V by 5 bases; bases with no gene match: 22. CDR3 length: 19 residues. DNA for the CDR3: TGTGCCAGCAGCAAACACCGCGCGGGAGGGCCCTCTGGTGCGTATGAGCAGTTCTTC. Translated, it gives CASSKHRAGGPSGAYEQFF.

The V call is TRBV27, the J call TRBJ2-1, with 8 nucleotides matching TRBD1. J was trimmed by 3 bases and V by 5 bases; bases with no gene match: 6. Germline lookup yields CDR1 MNHEY and CDR2 SMNVEV (reference sequence). The length of the CDR3 is 15 residues. This CDR3 reads CASSTTGASYNEQFF. The DNA for the CDR3 is TGTGCCAGCAGTACGACAGGGGCGAGCTACAATGAGCAGTTCTTC.